This T cell receptor beta chain was retrieved from a study of blood T cell repertoires in COVID-19. V shed 5 bases and J shed 2 bases, with 19 bases lying between them. Germline V CDR1 and CDR2: MDHEN, SYDVKM. The CDR3 sequence is 17 residues long. Under the authors' procedure: Using reference gene primer amplification, nucleated cell counts were estimated. Sequencing used immunoSEQ multiplex PCR; TCRdb keeps in-frame clones, though not all of them. V and J calls and clone size follow that table, whereas D and trimming were derived from the DNA. Of 250,000 to 300,000 clones listed, 85% to 90% are singletons.

The rearrangement links TRBV28 to TRBJ1-5, with D maybe TRBD1 (5 bases). The sequence was collected from a man between 18 and 35 years old with active or convalescent COVID-19. The sequencing input was peripheral blood. The chain's CDR3 is CASSPSPGRVGNQPQHF. The CDR3 DNA follows: TGTGCCAGCAGTCCAAGCCCAGGGAGGGTCGGCAATCAGCCCCAGCATTTT. The whole variable domain, remainder taken from reference TRBV28 and TRBJ1-5, is DVKVTQSSRYLVKRTGEKVFLECVQDMDHENMFWYRQDPGLGLRLIYFSYDVKMKEKGDIPEGYSVSREKKERFSLILESASTNQTSMYLCASSPSPGRVGNQPQHFGDGTRLSIL.